In this sample, the clone carrying this TCR beta chain turned up a few times. Its target is not known. Unique molecular identifiers were present on cDNA, and template switching added a universal primer site. Each CDR3 protein is one row after TCRdb ran MiXCR on the 5' RACE reads. The table records hundreds of thousands of distinct CDR3 sequences, 9% to 15% of them present only once. This sample was included in a study of identical twins. Findings of the study overall: Insertions ran lower in abundant cord blood beta clonotypes, though not in memory repertoires. The conclusions drew on cross-sectional statistical analysis instead of tracking the same donors.

The same data also went into a second study, on yellow fever vaccine responses in identical twins.

The clonotype was recovered from a woman between 18 and 30 years old in good health. The material sequenced was CD8+ T cells sorted from blood.

The CDR3 region has the DNA TGTGCCAGCAGTTTATCGGAGACCCTCTCCTACAATGAGCAGTTCTTC. This encodes CASSLSETLSYNEQFF. The chain has TRBV27 and TRBJ2-1; D unresolved. Trimming pared 0 bases from V and 0 bases from J, leaving 9 bases between. Germline lookup yields CDR1 MNHEY and CDR2 SMNVEV (reference sequence). The CDR3 covers 16 residues.